What follows describes a single T cell receptor (beta chain). CDR1 is SQVTM and CDR2 is ANQGSEA in the germline V gene. The CDR3 spans 16 residues. Trimming removed 4 bases from V and 5 bases from J; junction bases left unmatched: 12. Profiling relied on immunoSEQ multiplex PCR, and the TCRdb table lists in-frame clones only, not all of them. This sample has some 110,000 clones, with 86% found just once. This specimen comes from a study of cytomegalovirus exposure and HLA in healthy donors. The sequence was collected from a woman aged 18 to 35 in good health and CMV-seropositive. This chain connects TRBV29-1 to TRBJ2-1; 9 bases fit TRBD1. Sequencing used PBMCs. The CDR3 DNA reads as TGCAGCGTTGTGTACCCCCGACAGGGGGTAAACAATGAGCAGTTCTTC. Encoded protein: CSVVYPRQGVNNEQFF.